The clone carrying this TCR beta chain showed up just once. The antigen remains undetermined. The sample belongs to a study of T cells in Graves' hyperthyroidism and ophthalmopathy. Study-wide findings and caveats: Ophthalmopathy could be told apart from stable hyperthyroidism with a 13 V-J model. Most thyroid-expanded clonotypes above 0.001 were also found in blood.

Under 3 months was the duration of disease in ophthalmopathy patients, who also had a Clinical Activity Score of at least 3 and a NOSPECS grade of at least 4. The PBMCs were sourced from fresh peripheral blood (around 9.9 ml). TCR beta CDR3 regions were amplified from RNA. An initial round of RT-PCR targeting the TCR CDR3 relied on the HTBI primer set. From the multiplex PCR reads, TCRdb called clonotypes with MiXCR, one entry per CDR3 protein. Found here are about 520,000 distinct CDR3 sequences, approximately 25% of them singletons; the top ten hold 11%. Trimming removed 2 bases at V and 2 bases at J, with 7 bases between. This CDR3 has 13 amino acids. The V gene's germline CDR1 is DFQATT and CDR2 SNEGSKA (reference sequence).

The J gene is TRBJ1-3, the V gene TRBV20-1; a possible D gene is TRBD1 (5 bases). Sequenced input: blood. This receptor was identified in a woman aged 25 to 45 with Graves' ophthalmopathy. Here the CDR3 reads CSARSGPGNTIYF. The CDR3 DNA reads as TGCAGTGCTAGATCAGGGCCTGGAAACACCATATATTTT.